The rows below give T cell receptor beta chains drawn from one sample of a study of blood T cell repertoires in COVID-19. Some clones are missing from TCRdb's copy, which holds only in-frame ones; the method was immunoSEQ multiplex PCR. The sample includes 110,000 to 150,000 clones, 79% of them seen just once. The specimen was peripheral blood. These receptors were obtained from a man between 45 and 60 years old with active or convalescent COVID-19. Each CDR3 is given with its conserved first and last residue. Fields, in order: CDR3 length, D gene, clone size, J gene, V gene, CDR3 DNA, CDR3 protein. D genes are given only for firm matches. Not all rows give a size; the values are once, few, many and, for expanded clones, a class.

>16|TRBD2|-|TRBJ2-1|TRBV3-1/TRBV3-2
TGTGCCAGCAGCCAAGGGACTAGACACTCCTACAATGAGCAGTTCTTC
CASSQGTRHSYNEQFF
>13|TRBD1|-|TRBJ1-2|TRBV2
TGTGCCAGCAGTGAAAGGGGACAGGGGGGCTACACCTTC
CASSERGQGGYTF
>16|TRBD1|-|TRBJ2-7|TRBV28
TGTGCCAGCAGCCAATGGACAGGGGGTCAGTCCTACGAGCAGTACTTC
CASSQWTGGQSYEQYF
>18|-|-|TRBJ2-7|TRBV7-5
TGTGTCAGAAGCTCCCAGACTAGCGGGAGCGTAGGCGCCTACGAGCAGTACTTC
CVRSSQTSGSVGAYEQYF
>13|TRBD1|-|TRBJ2-7|TRBV23-1
TGCGCCAGCAGAAGGGGGCTATCCTACGAGCAGTACTTC
CASRRGLSYEQYF
>14|-|many|TRBJ1-5|TRBV28
TGTGCCAGCAGTTCCGGGGGTTTCAATCAGCCCCAGCATTTT
CASSSGGFNQPQHF
>16|-|once|TRBJ1-5|TRBV3-1/TRBV3-2
TGTGCCAGCAGCCAAGAATGGGCAGGGGGCAATCAGCCCCAGCATTTT
CASSQEWAGGNQPQHF
>15|TRBD1|-|TRBJ2-1|TRBV4-1
TGCGCCAGCAGCCAAGACCGGACAGGGGGCAATGAGCAGTTCTTC
CASSQDRTGGNEQFF
>16|TRBD2|-|TRBJ2-2|TRBV5-1
TGCGCCAGCAGCCCGGGGGGTAGTGGGAACACCGGGGAGCTGTTTTTT
CASSPGGSGNTGELFF
>15|TRBD2|-|TRBJ2-5|TRBV5-5
TGTGCCAGCAGCTTGGACGGGGCGGGAGTAGAGACCCAGTACTTC
CASSLDGAGVETQYF
>15|-|-|TRBJ2-2|TRBV27
TGTGCCAGCAGTTCCTTAGGGGTTAATTCCGGGGAGCTGTTTTTT
CASSSLGVNSGELFF
>14|TRBD1|-|TRBJ2-7|TRBV19
TGTGCCAGTAGTATTTCAGGGGGCTTTTACGAGCAGTACTTC
CASSISGGFYEQYF
>15|TRBD1|once|TRBJ1-1|TRBV7-3
TGTGCCAGCAGCTTAGGGTGGGGACAGGGAGAAAAAGCTTTCTTT
CASSLGWGQGEKAFF
>13|-|few|TRBJ1-5|TRBV10-1
TGCGCCAGCAATACAGGAAAAGTCCAGCCCCAGCATTTT
CASNTGKVQPQHF
>13|TRBD2|-|TRBJ2-3|TRBV5-1
TGCGCCAGCTCACTAGCGCCCACAGATACGCAGTATTTT
CASSLAPTDTQYF
>14|-|few|TRBJ2-7|TRBV4-1
TGCGCCAGCAGCCATTACTTAACTAGTCGCGAGCAGTACTTC
CASSHYLTSREQYF
>18|TRBD2|-|TRBJ2-7|TRBV3-1/TRBV3-2
TGTGCCAGCAGCCAAGAGTCCGGACTAGCGGGGGGAGGGTACGAGCAGTACTTC
CASSQESGLAGGGYEQYF
>14|-|-|TRBJ2-7|TRBV18
TGTGCCAGCTCACCGGCAGGGGCATCATACGAGCAGTACTTC
CASSPAGASYEQYF
>16|-|once|TRBJ2-7|TRBV7-9
TGTGCCAGCAGCTCATCTAGCTACTACTTCTACTACGAGCAGTACTTC
CASSSSSYYFYYEQYF
>13|-|-|TRBJ2-7|TRBV11-3
TGTGCCAGCAGCTTACTCGCCAGTTATAAGCAGTACTTC
CASSLLASYKQYF
>13|-|-|TRBJ2-1|TRBV7-8
TGTGCCAGCAGCCCCCCCGACTATCCTGAGCAGTTCTTC
CASSPPDYPEQFF
>13|-|-|TRBJ2-1|TRBV7-3
TGTGCCAGCGGTCTAGGCTCCTACAATGAGCAGTTCTTC
CASGLGSYNEQFF
>17|TRBD1|-|TRBJ2-7|TRBV5-6
TGTGCCAGCAGCCTTTACTTTATGGGCCACAGGGGATCGGTGCAGTACTTC
CASSLYFMGHRGSVQYF
>13|TRBD1|-|TRBJ1-2|TRBV24-1
TGTGCCACCAGTAATGAAGACAGGGTTGGCTACACCTTC
CATSNEDRVGYTF
>15|-|-|TRBJ1-5|TRBV20-1
TGCAGTGCTAGTGCCCCACAGGGCGGCAATCAGCCCCAGCATTTT
CSASAPQGGNQPQHF
>15|-|-|TRBJ1-2|TRBV7-8
TGTGCCAGCAGCCCAGTTTTGGAGGGAAACTATGGCTACACCTTC
CASSPVLEGNYGYTF
>16|TRBD2|-|TRBJ2-1|TRBV7-3
TGTGCCAGCAGCGCCCAACTAGCGGGAAGTAGAAATGAGCAGTTCTTC
CASSAQLAGSRNEQFF
>15|TRBD2|-|TRBJ2-1|TRBV11-2
TGTGCCAGCAGCGATAGAGGACTAGCTAACAATGAGCAGTTCTTC
CASSDRGLANNEQFF
>15|-|-|TRBJ1-3|TRBV5-6
TGTGCCAGCAGTACCAGGGTCGGCTCTGGAAACACCATATATTTT
CASSTRVGSGNTIYF
>18|TRBD2|-|TRBJ2-1|TRBV15
TGTGCCACCAGCTTTTCGCGGGCTAGCGGGAGAGATTACAATGAGCAGTTCTTC
CATSFSRASGRDYNEQFF
>12|TRBD1|-|TRBJ1-2|TRBV15
TGTGCCACCAGCTCCAGGGGGCGAGGCTACACCTTC
CATSSRGRGYTF
>14|-|-|TRBJ1-1|TRBV19
TGTGCCAGTAGTATTGGCAGGCTGAACACTGAAGCTTTCTTT
CASSIGRLNTEAFF
>16|-|-|TRBJ2-3|TRBV5-1
TGCGCCAGCAGCTTGGCCGTGCTTTCGGGCACAGATACGCAGTATTTT
CASSLAVLSGTDTQYF
>15|TRBD1|-|TRBJ2-7|TRBV7-9
TGTGCCAGCAGCTCAACCGGGACAGGAGACTACGAGCAGTACTTC
CASSSTGTGDYEQYF
>12|-|-|TRBJ1-1|TRBV30
TGTGCCTGGGGTCAAAATCCCCCTGAAGCTTTCTTT
CAWGQNPPEAFF